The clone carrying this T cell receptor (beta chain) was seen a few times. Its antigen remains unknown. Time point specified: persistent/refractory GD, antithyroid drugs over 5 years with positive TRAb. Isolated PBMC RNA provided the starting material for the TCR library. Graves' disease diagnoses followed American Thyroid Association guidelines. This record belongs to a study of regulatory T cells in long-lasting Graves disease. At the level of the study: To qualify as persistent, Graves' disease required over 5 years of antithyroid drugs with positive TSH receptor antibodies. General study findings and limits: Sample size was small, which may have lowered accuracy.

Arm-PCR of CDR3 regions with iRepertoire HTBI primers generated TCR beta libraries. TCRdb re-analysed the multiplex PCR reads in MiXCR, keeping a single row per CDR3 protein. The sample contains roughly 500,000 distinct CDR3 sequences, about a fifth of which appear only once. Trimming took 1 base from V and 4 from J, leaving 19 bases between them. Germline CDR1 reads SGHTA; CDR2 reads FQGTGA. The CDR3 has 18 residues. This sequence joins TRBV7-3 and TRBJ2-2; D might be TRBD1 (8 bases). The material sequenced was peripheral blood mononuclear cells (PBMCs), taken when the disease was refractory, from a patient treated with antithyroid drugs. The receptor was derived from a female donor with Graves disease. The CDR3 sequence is CASSLRRGGTGRTGELFF. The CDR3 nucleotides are TGTGCCAGCAGCTTAAGGAGGGGAGGGACAGGTCGCACCGGGGAGCTGTTTTTT.